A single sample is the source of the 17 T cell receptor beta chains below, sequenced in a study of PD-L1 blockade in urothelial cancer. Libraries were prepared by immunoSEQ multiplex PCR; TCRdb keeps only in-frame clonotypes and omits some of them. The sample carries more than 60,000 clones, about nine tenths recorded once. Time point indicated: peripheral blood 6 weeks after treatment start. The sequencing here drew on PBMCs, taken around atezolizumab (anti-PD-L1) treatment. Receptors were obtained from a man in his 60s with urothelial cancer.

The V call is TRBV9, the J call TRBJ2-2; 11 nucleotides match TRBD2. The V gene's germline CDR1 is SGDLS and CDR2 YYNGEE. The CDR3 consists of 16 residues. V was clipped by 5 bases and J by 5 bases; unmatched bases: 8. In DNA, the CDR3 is TGTGCCAGCAGGTCACTAGCGGGAGAAGGTACCGGGGAGCTGTTTTTT. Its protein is CASRSLAGEGTGELFF.

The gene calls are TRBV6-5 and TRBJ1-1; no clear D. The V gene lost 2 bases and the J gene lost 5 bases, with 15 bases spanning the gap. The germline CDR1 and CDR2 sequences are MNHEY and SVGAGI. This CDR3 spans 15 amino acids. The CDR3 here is CASSYLGVLGTEAFF. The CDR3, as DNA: TGTGCCAGCAGTTACCTCGGGGTGTTAGGGACTGAAGCTTTCTTT.

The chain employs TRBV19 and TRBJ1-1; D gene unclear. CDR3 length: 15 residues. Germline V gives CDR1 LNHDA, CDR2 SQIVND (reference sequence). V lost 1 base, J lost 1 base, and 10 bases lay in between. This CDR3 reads CASSIAGMANTEAFF. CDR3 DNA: TGTGCCAGTAGTATAGCGGGGATGGCGAACACTGAAGCTTTCTTT.

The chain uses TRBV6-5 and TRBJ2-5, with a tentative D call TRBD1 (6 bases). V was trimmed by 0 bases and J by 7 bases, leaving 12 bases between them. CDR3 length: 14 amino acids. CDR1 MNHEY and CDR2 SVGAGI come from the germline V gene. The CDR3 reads CASSYSQGMLTQYF. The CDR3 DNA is TGTGCCAGCAGTTACTCGCAGGGGATGCTGACCCAGTACTTC.

CDR3 in DNA: TGCGCCAGCAGCTTGGCGCGGGGGCTAGCGGGACGCACAGATACGCAGTATTTT. Amino acid sequence: CASSLARGLAGRTDTQYF. This chain joins TRBV5-1 and TRBJ2-3; 9 bases fit TRBD2. Unmatched junction bases numbered 9, after V lost 0 bases and J lost 1 base. Germline V CDR1 and CDR2: SGHRS, YFSETQ. The CDR3 contains 18 residues.

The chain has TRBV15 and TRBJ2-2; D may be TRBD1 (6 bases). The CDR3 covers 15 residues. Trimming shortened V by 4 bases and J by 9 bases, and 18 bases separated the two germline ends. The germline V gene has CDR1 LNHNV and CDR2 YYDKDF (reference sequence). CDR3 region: CATSTRQVLGRELFF. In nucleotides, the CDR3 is TGTGCCACCAGCACCCGACAGGTTCTCGGCCGGGAGCTGTTTTTT.

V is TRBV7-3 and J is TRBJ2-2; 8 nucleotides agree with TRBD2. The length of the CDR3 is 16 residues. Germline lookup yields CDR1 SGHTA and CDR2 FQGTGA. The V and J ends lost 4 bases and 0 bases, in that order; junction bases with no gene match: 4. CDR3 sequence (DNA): TGTGCCAGCAGCTGGACGGGGGGGGCGAACACCGGGGAGCTGTTTTTT. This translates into CASSWTGGANTGELFF.

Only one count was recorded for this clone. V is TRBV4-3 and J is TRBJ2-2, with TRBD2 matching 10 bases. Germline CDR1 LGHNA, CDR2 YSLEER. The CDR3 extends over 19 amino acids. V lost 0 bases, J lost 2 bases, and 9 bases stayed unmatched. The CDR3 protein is CASSQEGGAGGPNTGELFF. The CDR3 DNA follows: TGCGCCAGCAGCCAAGAAGGAGGAGCGGGAGGGCCTAACACCGGGGAGCTGTTTTTT.

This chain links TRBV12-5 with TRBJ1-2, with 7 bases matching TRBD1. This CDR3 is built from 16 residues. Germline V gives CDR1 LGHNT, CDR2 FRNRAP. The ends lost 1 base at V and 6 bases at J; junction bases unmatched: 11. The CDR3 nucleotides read TGTGCTAGTGGTTTGGCAAACAGGGGAGGTTGGGATGGCTACACCTTC. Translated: CASGLANRGGWDGYTF.

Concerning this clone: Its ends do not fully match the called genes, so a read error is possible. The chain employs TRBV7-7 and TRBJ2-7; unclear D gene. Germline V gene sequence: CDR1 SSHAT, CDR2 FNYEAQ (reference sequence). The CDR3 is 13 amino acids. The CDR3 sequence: CASSLALFHEQYF. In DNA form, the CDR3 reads TGTGCTAGCAGCTTAGCACTCTTCCACGAGCAGTACTTC.

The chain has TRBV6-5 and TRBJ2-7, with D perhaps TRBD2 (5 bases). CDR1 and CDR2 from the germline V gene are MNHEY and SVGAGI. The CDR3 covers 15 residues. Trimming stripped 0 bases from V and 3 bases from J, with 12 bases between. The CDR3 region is CASSYSYGNNYEQYF. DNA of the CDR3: TGTGCCAGCAGTTACTCGTACGGGAATAACTACGAGCAGTACTTC.

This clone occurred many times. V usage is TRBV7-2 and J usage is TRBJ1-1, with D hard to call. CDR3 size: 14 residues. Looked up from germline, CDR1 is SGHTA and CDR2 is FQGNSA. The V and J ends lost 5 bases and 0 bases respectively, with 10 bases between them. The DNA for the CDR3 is TGTGCCAGCAGCCAACACCCCATGAACACTGAAGCTTTCTTT. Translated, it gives CASSQHPMNTEAFF.

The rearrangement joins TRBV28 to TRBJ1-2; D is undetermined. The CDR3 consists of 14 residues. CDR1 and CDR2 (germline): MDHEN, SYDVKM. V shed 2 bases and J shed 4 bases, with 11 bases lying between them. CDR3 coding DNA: TGTGCCAGCAGTTTAGTGGGCGCCAGCTATGGCTACACCTTC. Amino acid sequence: CASSLVGASYGYTF.

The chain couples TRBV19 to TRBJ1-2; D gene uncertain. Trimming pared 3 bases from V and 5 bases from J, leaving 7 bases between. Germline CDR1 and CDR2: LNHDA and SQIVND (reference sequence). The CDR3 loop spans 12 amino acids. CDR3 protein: CASSMIDYGYTF. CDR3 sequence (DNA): TGTGCCAGTAGTATGATAGATTATGGCTACACCTTC.

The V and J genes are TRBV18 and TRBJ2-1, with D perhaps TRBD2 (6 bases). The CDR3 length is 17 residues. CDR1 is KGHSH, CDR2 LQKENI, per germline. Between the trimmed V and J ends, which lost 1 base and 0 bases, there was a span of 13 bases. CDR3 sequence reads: CASSPLGGPGSYNEQFF. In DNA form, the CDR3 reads TGTGCCAGCTCACCACTCGGGGGTCCGGGCTCCTACAATGAGCAGTTCTTC. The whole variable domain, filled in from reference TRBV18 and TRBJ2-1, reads NAGVMQNPRHLVRRRGQEARLRCSPMKGHSHVYWYRQLPEEGLKFMVYLQKENIIDESGMPKERFSAEFPKEGPSILRIQQVVRGDSAAYFCASSPLGGPGSYNEQFFGPGTRLTVL.

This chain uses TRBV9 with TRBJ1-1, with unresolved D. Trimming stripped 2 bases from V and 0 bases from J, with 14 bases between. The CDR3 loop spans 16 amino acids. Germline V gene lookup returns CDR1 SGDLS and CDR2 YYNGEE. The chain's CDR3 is CASSVQATGVNTEAFF. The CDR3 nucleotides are TGTGCCAGCAGCGTTCAGGCGACCGGGGTGAACACTGAAGCTTTCTTT.

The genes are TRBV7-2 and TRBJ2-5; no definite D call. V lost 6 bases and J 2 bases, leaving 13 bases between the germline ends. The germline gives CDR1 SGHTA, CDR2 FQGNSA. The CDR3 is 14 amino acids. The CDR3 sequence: CASRSTLLQETQYF. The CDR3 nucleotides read TGTGCCAGCAGGTCTACTCTTCTACAAGAGACCCAGTACTTC.